Each of the 8 T cell receptor beta chains below was sequenced from the same sample in a study of T cells after yellow fever vaccination. TCRdb itself ran the 5' RACE reads through MiXCR, one entry per CDR3 protein. Of about 260,000 distinct CDR3 sequences listed, 5.2% are singletons. The sample consisted of CD4+ T cells sorted from PBMCs, taken on the day of the yellow fever booster vaccination. The receptors originated from a man in his late teens or twenties who received the YFV17D yellow fever vaccine.

This clonotype was recorded a few times. The V and J genes are TRBV6-1 and TRBJ2-5, with TRBD1 matching 7 bases. The CDR3 covers 15 residues. Germline V lookup: CDR1 MNHNS, CDR2 SASEGT. The trim removed 3 bases at V and 3 bases at J, leaving 7 bases unmatched. The CDR3 DNA is TGTGCCAGCAGTGATTGGGGACAGAACAAAGAGACCCAGTACTTC. Amino acid sequence: CASSDWGQNKETQYF.

This chain uses TRBV4-2 with TRBJ1-4; a possible D gene is TRBD1 (5 bases). Trimming left V 3 bases short and J 3 bases short, with 11 bases between. The CDR3 has 15 residues. The germline V gene encodes CDR1 LGHNA and CDR2 YNFKEQ. The CDR3 reads CASSHWGGSNEKLFF. As DNA, the CDR3 is TGTGCCAGCAGCCACTGGGGGGGTTCTAATGAAAAACTGTTTTTT.

This clonotype was recorded at least ten times. The chain uses TRBV5-1 and TRBJ1-1; TRBD1 might be the D (5 bases). The CDR3 has 15 amino acids. V lost 1 base and J lost 4, with 14 bases in between. Germline V CDR1 and CDR2: SGHRS, YFSETQ. The CDR3, as DNA: TGCGCCAGCAGCTTGCGCGGGGCGGGGAGCACTGAAGCTTTCTTT. This translates into CASSLRGAGSTEAFF.

The chain combines TRBV4-3 with TRBJ2-1; no firm D call. This CDR3 is built from 16 residues. V lost 0 bases, J lost 0 bases, and 9 bases lay in between. Per the germline V gene, CDR1 is LGHNA and CDR2 is YSLEER. The CDR3 region is CASSQEARSSYNEQFF. CDR3 nucleotides: TGCGCCAGCAGCCAAGAGGCGAGGAGCTCCTACAATGAGCAGTTCTTC.

The V gene is TRBV7-8, the J gene TRBJ2-5; D unresolved. The V end was cut by 4 bases, the J end by 3 bases, with 9 bases between. CDR1 and CDR2 from the germline V gene are SGHVS and FQNEAQ. This CDR3 contains 13 residues. The CDR3 region is CASSSTEKETQYF. CDR3 DNA sequence: TGTGCCAGCAGCTCGACCGAGAAAGAGACCCAGTACTTC.

This clonotype occurred many times. J is TRBJ2-5 and V is TRBV7-7; D is possibly TRBD2 (6 bases). The CDR3 runs 13 residues. CDR1 is SSHAT, CDR2 FNYEAQ, per germline (reference sequence). The V and J ends lost 5 bases and 2 bases respectively, with 9 bases between them. The CDR3 sequence is CASSLGTQETQYF. In DNA form, the CDR3 reads TGTGCCAGCAGCCTTGGGACTCAAGAGACCCAGTACTTC.

This chain links TRBV6-2 or TRBV6-3 with TRBJ1-1; 8 bases are shared with TRBD1. Germline V gene data show CDR1 as MNHEY and CDR2 as SVGEGT. The CDR3 spans 14 residues. Losses at the gene ends were 5 bases for V and 0 bases for J; bases not matched to a gene: 2. CDR3 residues: CASSPGGMNTEAFF. DNA for the CDR3: TGTGCCAGCAGTCCAGGGGGCATGAACACTGAAGCTTTCTTT.

This clonotype was counted a few times. The rearrangement joins TRBV19 to TRBJ2-7; 12 bases are a match to TRBD2. This CDR3 comprises 16 residues. V trimming: 5 bases; J trimming: 9 bases; junction bases outside the gene matches: 14. Germline assignment: CDR1 LNHDA and CDR2 SQIVND (reference sequence). CDR3 in DNA: TGTGCCAGTAGTCGCCGCGCTAGCGGGGGGGTGGAATGGCAGTACTTC. It codes for CASSRRASGGVEWQYF.